The 26 T cell receptor beta chains presented below share a single source sample, sequenced in a study of OX40 agonist ivuxolimab in advanced cancers. TCRdb's copy holds only in-frame clones and misses some; the assay was immunoSEQ multiplex PCR. Here the sample spans 70,000 or so clones, about 90% being singletons. The material was CD4+ or CD8+ T cells sorted from blood, obtained in a trial of the OX40 agonist ivuxolimab. These receptors came from an adult with an advanced solid tumor such as melanoma, head and neck, liver or kidney cancer.

The genes are TRBV27 and TRBJ2-7; 8 bases agree with TRBD2. The ends lost 10 bases at V and 0 bases at J; junction bases unmatched: 8. This CDR3 has 14 residues. Per germline, CDR1 MNHEY and CDR2 SMNVEV (reference sequence). This CDR3 reads CATMVAGRSYEQYF. For the CDR3, the DNA is TGTGCCACCATGGTAGCGGGGCGCTCCTACGAGCAGTACTTC.

The chain links TRBV14 to TRBJ2-1; 14 bases map to TRBD2. This CDR3 has 14 amino acids. V lost 7 bases, J lost 10 bases, and 6 bases stayed unmatched. Per the germline V gene, CDR1 is SGHDN and CDR2 is FVKESK. Here the CDR3 reads CASTPGLAGVEQFF. In DNA, the CDR3 is TGTGCCAGCACTCCGGGACTAGCGGGGGTCGAGCAGTTCTTC.

The chain carries TRBV18 and TRBJ2-1; D remains ambiguous. CDR3 length: 11 amino acids. Trimming stripped 2 bases from V and 9 bases from J, with 5 bases between. Germline lookup yields CDR1 KGHSH and CDR2 LQKENI. CDR3 sequence: CASSPVGEQFF. The CDR3 nucleotides read TGTGCCAGCTCACCAGTAGGTGAGCAGTTCTTC. Full variable domain (rest looked up from reference TRBV18 and TRBJ2-1): NAGVMQNPRHLVRRRGQEARLRCSPMKGHSHVYWYRQLPEEGLKFMVYLQKENIIDESGMPKERFSAEFPKEGPSILRIQQVVRGDSAAYFCASSPVGEQFFGPGTRLTVL.

The V and J genes are TRBV5-1 and TRBJ2-2; 7 positions match TRBD1. The trim removed 3 bases at V and 0 bases at J, leaving 2 bases unmatched. This CDR3 spans 15 amino acids. CDR1 SGHRS and CDR2 YFSETQ come from the germline V gene. DNA of the CDR3: TGCGCCAGCAGCTGGACAGGAACGAACACCGGGGAGCTGTTTTTT. Encoded protein: CASSWTGTNTGELFF.

J is TRBJ2-1 and V is TRBV7-2; TRBD1 is a possible D gene (6 bases). Germline loops: CDR1 SGHTA, CDR2 FQGNSA. The length of the CDR3 is 14 residues. Trimming left V 4 bases short and J 4 bases short, with 11 bases between. The CDR3 nucleotides are TGTGCCAGCAGCTCGACAGGAAATTACAATGAGCAGTTCTTC. Amino acids: CASSSTGNYNEQFF. The full variable domain, its missing parts supplied by reference TRBV7-2 and TRBJ2-1, is GAGVSQSPSNKVTEKGKDVELRCDPISGHTALYWYRQSLGQGLEFLIYFQGNSAPDKSGLPSDRFSAERTGGSVSTLTIQRTQQEDSAVYLCASSSTGNYNEQFFGPGTRLTVL.

V is TRBV5-1 and J is TRBJ2-7, with D maybe TRBD1 (6 bases). V was shortened by 0 bases and J by 5 bases, with 15 bases between the two germline ends. Germline lookup yields CDR1 SGHRS and CDR2 YFSETQ. The length of the CDR3 is 15 residues. CDR3 sequence (DNA): TGCGCCAGCAGCTTGGAGGGCAGGGGATTTGACGAGCAGTACTTC. Protein: CASSLEGRGFDEQYF.

In nucleotides, the CDR3 is TGTGCCAGCAGCGTAGCAATGGAGAACACTGAAGCTTTCTTT. As protein: CASSVAMENTEAFF. The chain is built from TRBV9 and TRBJ1-1; D remains unclear. With 0 bases removed from V and 1 base from J, the gap between germline ends came to 7 bases. The CDR3 length is 14 residues. Germline V CDR1 and CDR2: SGDLS, YYNGEE.

The V call is TRBV4-1, the J call TRBJ2-7; a weak D match, TRBD1 (5 bases). V lost 3 bases and J lost 4, with 16 bases in between. Germline V lookup: CDR1 MGHRA, CDR2 YSYEKL. The CDR3 has 15 amino acids. The CDR3 bases are TGCGCCAGCAGCCAGGCTCAAACCCAGGGATACGAGCAGTACTTC. It translates to CASSQAQTQGYEQYF.

This chain links TRBV5-6 with TRBJ2-7, with a possible D match to TRBD1 (5 bases). There are 14 residues in the CDR3. Trimming stripped 4 bases from V and 5 bases from J, with 16 bases between. CDR1 and CDR2 from the germline V gene are SGHDT and YYEEEE. CDR3 region: CASSPEIGVHEQYF. The CDR3 DNA reads TGTGCCAGCAGCCCCGAAATAGGGGTTCACGAGCAGTACTTC.

The chain joins TRBV29-1 to TRBJ1-2; no clear D gene. V dropped 3 bases and J dropped 2 bases, with 13 bases sitting between them. CDR3 size: 14 residues. The germline V gene encodes CDR1 SQVTM and CDR2 ANQGSEA. DNA of the CDR3: TGCAGCGTTGAGCGCATGACCCAAAACTATGGCTACACCTTC. This codes for CSVERMTQNYGYTF.

This clone was seen only once. This chain connects TRBV7-9 to TRBJ2-5; TRBD1 is a possible D gene (6 bases). The germline CDR1 and CDR2 sequences are SEHNR and FQNEAQ (reference sequence). This CDR3 spans 13 amino acids. Trimming shortened V by 5 bases and J by 0 bases, and 7 bases separated the two germline ends. CDR3: CASSPGDQETQYF. CDR3 sequence (DNA): TGTGCCAGCAGCCCAGGGGACCAAGAGACCCAGTACTTC.

The rearrangement links TRBV6-5 to TRBJ2-3; D unresolved. The V gene's germline CDR1 is MNHEY and CDR2 SVGAGI. CDR3 length equals 13 residues. V was cut by 0 bases and J by 1 base, with 2 bases left in between. CDR3 sequence (DNA): TGTGCCAGCAGTTACTCGGGCACAGATACGCAGTATTTT. Its protein is CASSYSGTDTQYF.

J is TRBJ1-6 and V is TRBV6-5; TRBD1 matches at 9 bases. Per germline, CDR1 MNHEY and CDR2 SVGAGI. CDR3 length: 14 residues. With 5 bases clipped from V and 9 bases from J, the junction kept 5 bases outside the gene matches. The CDR3 sequence: CASSPDRGGSPLHF. In DNA form, the CDR3 reads TGTGCCAGCAGTCCCGACAGGGGGGGTTCACCCCTCCACTTT.

The chain recombines TRBV1 with TRBJ2-2. TRBV1 is noted as a pseudogene. The CDR3 has 16 residues. CDR3 DNA: TGCACCAGCAGCCAAGATAAGGTGGGGGAAACCGGGGAGCTGTTTTTT. Its translation is CTSSQDKVGETGELFF.

The chain combines TRBV7-9 with TRBJ1-1; D gene uncertain. V shed 7 bases and J shed 4 bases, with 19 bases lying between them. The CDR3 sequence is 15 residues long. Germline loops: CDR1 SEHNR, CDR2 FQNEAQ (reference sequence). The CDR3 DNA is TGTGCCAGCAATATTCCAAACGGAATGGTCACTGAAGCTTTCTTT. Protein product: CASNIPNGMVTEAFF.

This chain joins TRBV6-5 and TRBJ1-2; D unresolved. The V gene's germline CDR1 is MNHEY and CDR2 SVGAGI. The germline V and J ends were trimmed by 4 bases and 6 bases, with 9 bases remaining between them. CDR3 size: 12 residues. CDR3 sequence (DNA): TGTGCCAGCAGTTTGGGTGAGGATGGCTACACCTTC. This sequence encodes CASSLGEDGYTF.

The chain recombines TRBV10-1 with TRBJ2-2; D is uncertain. The CDR3 has 13 residues. V lost 5 bases and J 4 bases, leaving 8 bases between the germline ends. Germline V gene lookup returns CDR1 WNHNN and CDR2 SYGVQD (reference sequence). This CDR3 is CASSPMGTGELFF. The CDR3, as DNA: TGCGCCAGCAGTCCAATGGGCACCGGGGAGCTGTTTTTT.

This chain links TRBV5-1 with TRBJ2-7; D possibly matches TRBD1 or TRBD2 (7 bases each). V was pared by 0 bases and J by 4 bases, with 14 bases between. CDR3 length equals 15 residues. Germline loops: CDR1 SGHRS, CDR2 YFSETQ. The DNA of the CDR3 is TGCGCCAGCAGCTTGGAGTCAGGGGGGGGGTACGAGCAGTACTTC. It translates to CASSLESGGGYEQYF.

The chain uses TRBV6-4 and TRBJ2-6; D is uncertain. Trimming shortened V by 3 bases and J by 0 bases, and 3 bases separated the two germline ends. CDR1 is MRHNA, CDR2 SNTAGT, per germline. The CDR3 is 14 amino acids. Here the CDR3 reads CASSEVSGANVLTF. DNA of the CDR3: TGTGCCAGCAGTGAGGTCTCTGGGGCCAACGTCCTGACTTTC.

This chain links TRBV29-1 with TRBJ2-3; D remains ambiguous. CDR3 length: 11 residues. The germline V and J ends were trimmed by 3 bases and 4 bases, with 5 bases remaining between them. Germline lookup yields CDR1 SQVTM and CDR2 ANQGSEA. The CDR3 DNA reads as TGCAGCGTTGAGGGCTCAGATACGCAGTATTTT. Residues: CSVEGSDTQYF.

The gene calls are TRBV7-3 and TRBJ2-3; 7 bases fit TRBD2. The CDR3 covers 16 residues. The V gene end was trimmed by 0 bases and the J gene end by 1 base; junction bases not matched to a gene: 4. Germline values: CDR1 SGHTA, CDR2 FQGTGA. This chain's CDR3 is CASSLTGGGGTDTQYF. The CDR3 bases are TGTGCCAGCAGCTTAACGGGCGGGGGAGGCACAGATACGCAGTATTTT.

The chain is built from TRBV7-2 and TRBJ1-1; 8 bases match TRBD1. CDR1 SGHTA and CDR2 FQGNSA come from the germline V gene. The CDR3 is 13 amino acids. The junction had 4 bases not matched to a gene; V was cut back by 4 bases and J by 6 bases. The DNA for the CDR3 is TGTGCCAGCAGCTCATACAGGGGGGCTGAAGCTTTCTTT. Translated, it gives CASSSYRGAEAFF.

The chain couples TRBV25-1 to TRBJ2-7, with TRBD1 matching over 7 bases. Germline CDR1 and CDR2: MGHDK and SYGVNS. The V gene end was trimmed by 11 bases and the J gene end by 5 bases; junction bases not matched to a gene: 9. The CDR3 consists of 12 residues. CDR3 DNA sequence: TGTGCCTCCGCACAGGGGACCCACGAGCAGTACTTC. This translates into CASAQGTHEQYF.

The chain is built from TRBV11-2 and TRBJ2-5, with D hard to call. The CDR3 covers 11 residues. Germline V gives CDR1 SGHAT, CDR2 FQNNGV. The V end was cut by 4 bases, the J end by 2 bases, with 2 bases between. CDR3 nucleotides: TGTGCCAGCAGCTCACAAGAGACCCAGTACTTC. This sequence encodes CASSSQETQYF.

This chain uses TRBV7-9 with TRBJ2-3; 8 nucleotides line up with TRBD1. Germline V gives CDR1 SEHNR, CDR2 FQNEAQ (reference sequence). J lost 3 bases, V lost 5 bases, and 10 bases had no gene match. This CDR3 region has 16 residues. The CDR3 nucleotides are TGTGCCAGCAGCCACAAGACAGGGGTAAGAACAGATACGCAGTATTTT. Translated: CASSHKTGVRTDTQYF.

V is TRBV5-6 and J is TRBJ2-3; D might be TRBD1 or TRBD2, each matching 7 bases. The germline V gene encodes CDR1 SGHDT and CDR2 YYEEEE. There are 17 residues in the CDR3. Trimming left V 7 bases short and J 2 bases short, with 23 bases between. In DNA form, the CDR3 reads TGTGCCAGCTCCTACCAGGGGGGAGGGAAGACCACAGATACGCAGTATTTT. This codes for CASSYQGGGKTTDTQYF.